This T cell receptor (beta chain) is drawn from a study of CD8+ T cells in alopecia areata. Sequencing templates came from extracted RNA that was reverse transcribed into cDNA. The data were produced by immunoSEQ multiplex PCR, yet TCRdb's version contains in-frame clones alone and is incomplete. The sample records about 150,000 clones, around 87% being singletons. Sample: CD8+ T cells sorted from blood, taken at week 0. This receptor was obtained from a human donor with alopecia areata.

The CDR3 sequence is CASSLVRWEETQYF. For the CDR3, the DNA is TGTGCCAGCAGCTTGGTACGGTGGGAAGAGACCCAGTACTTC. V usage is TRBV5-6 and J usage is TRBJ2-5; D gene uncertain. V dropped 0 bases and J dropped 3 bases, with 9 bases sitting between them. The CDR3 loop spans 14 amino acids. CDR1 is SGHDT, CDR2 YYEEEE, per germline.